This T cell receptor (beta chain) was documented in a study of T cells in Graves' hyperthyroidism and ophthalmopathy. Regarding the study as a whole: Progression to ophthalmopathy was predicted a median of 6.5 months early. Separating ophthalmopathy from stable hyperthyroidism was achieved by a 13 V-J model.

The CDR3 regions of TCR beta were amplified from RNA transcripts. HTBI primers drove first-round RT-PCR of the TCR CDR3. TCRdb redid the calling of the multiplex PCR reads with MiXCR, one entry per CDR3 protein. Here the sample spans about 570,000 distinct CDR3 sequences, roughly 50% being singletons. In making diagnoses, clinical symptoms, serum thyroxine and TRAb, thyroid ultrasound and orbital computed tomography were all used. Only a few counts were recorded for this clonotype. Its antigen is unknown. The CDR3 covers 15 residues. Trimming took off 1 base at V and 8 bases at J, with 12 bases between the two ends. Germline V gene sequence: CDR1 SEHNR, CDR2 FQNEAQ (reference sequence).

This chain uses TRBV7-9 with TRBJ1-6, with no clear D. This TCR came from an adult woman with Graves' disease, either hyperthyroidism or ophthalmopathy (not recorded which). Sequenced input: peripheral blood or thyroid tissue (not recorded which). For the CDR3, the DNA is TGTGCCAGCAGCTTAGTACAGCTCGGCGATTCACCCCTCCACTTT. It translates to CASSLVQLGDSPLHF.